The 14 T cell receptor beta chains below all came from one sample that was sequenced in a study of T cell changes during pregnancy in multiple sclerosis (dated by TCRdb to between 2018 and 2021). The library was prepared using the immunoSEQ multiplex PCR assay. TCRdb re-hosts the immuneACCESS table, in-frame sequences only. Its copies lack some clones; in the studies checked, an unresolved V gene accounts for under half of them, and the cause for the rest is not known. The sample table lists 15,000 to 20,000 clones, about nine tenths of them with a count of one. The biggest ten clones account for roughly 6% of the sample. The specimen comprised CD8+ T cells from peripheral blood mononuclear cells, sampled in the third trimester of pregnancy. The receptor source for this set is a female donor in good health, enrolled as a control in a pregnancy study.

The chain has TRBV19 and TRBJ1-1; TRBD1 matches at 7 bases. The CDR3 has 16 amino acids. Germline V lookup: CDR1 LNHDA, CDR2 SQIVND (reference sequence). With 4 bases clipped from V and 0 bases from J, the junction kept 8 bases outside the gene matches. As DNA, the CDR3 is TGTGCCAGTAGTAGAGACCAGGGGGTGGTGAACACTGAAGCTTTCTTT. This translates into CASSRDQGVVNTEAFF.

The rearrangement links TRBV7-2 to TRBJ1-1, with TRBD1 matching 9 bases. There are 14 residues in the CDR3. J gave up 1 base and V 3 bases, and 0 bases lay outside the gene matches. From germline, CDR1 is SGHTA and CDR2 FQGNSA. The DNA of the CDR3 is TGTGCCAGCAGCTTGGGACAGGGGAACACTGAAGCTTTCTTT. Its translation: CASSLGQGNTEAFF.

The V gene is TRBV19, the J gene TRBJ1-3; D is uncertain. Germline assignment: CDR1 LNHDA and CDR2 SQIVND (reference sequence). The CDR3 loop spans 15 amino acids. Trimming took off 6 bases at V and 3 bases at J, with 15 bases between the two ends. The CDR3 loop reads CASRTPYGDGNTIYF. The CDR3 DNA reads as TGTGCCAGTAGGACCCCATACGGGGATGGAAACACCATATATTTT.

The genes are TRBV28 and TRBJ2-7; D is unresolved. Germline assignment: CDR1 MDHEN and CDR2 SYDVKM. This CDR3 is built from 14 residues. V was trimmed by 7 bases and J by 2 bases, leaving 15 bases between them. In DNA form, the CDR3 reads TGTGCCAGCAAAGGTTCAGGTGACACCTACGAGCAGTACTTC. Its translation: CASKGSGDTYEQYF.

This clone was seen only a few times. The DNA of the CDR3 is TGTGCCACAGAGAGGGGGGGGCCGAACGGGGAGCTGTTTTTT. The encoded protein is CATERGGPNGELFF. The J gene is TRBJ2-2, the V gene TRBV6-4, with a tentative D call TRBD2 (7 bases). The CDR3 consists of 14 residues. Trimming stripped 10 bases from V and 7 bases from J, with 19 bases between. Germline values: CDR1 MRHNA, CDR2 SNTAGT.

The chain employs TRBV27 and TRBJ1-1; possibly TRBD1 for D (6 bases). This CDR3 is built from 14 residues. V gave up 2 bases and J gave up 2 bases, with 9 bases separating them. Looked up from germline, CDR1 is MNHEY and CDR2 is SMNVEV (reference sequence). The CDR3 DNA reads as TGTGCCAGCAGTTTAAGACAGGAAAACACTGAAGCTTTCTTT. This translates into CASSLRQENTEAFF.

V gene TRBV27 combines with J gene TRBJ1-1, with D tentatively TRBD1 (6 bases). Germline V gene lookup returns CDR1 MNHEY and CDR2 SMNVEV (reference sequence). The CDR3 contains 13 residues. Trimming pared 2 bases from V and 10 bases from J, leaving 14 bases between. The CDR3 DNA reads TGTGCCAGCAGTTTAAACCAGGGGCACGGAGCTTTCTTT. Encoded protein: CASSLNQGHGAFF.

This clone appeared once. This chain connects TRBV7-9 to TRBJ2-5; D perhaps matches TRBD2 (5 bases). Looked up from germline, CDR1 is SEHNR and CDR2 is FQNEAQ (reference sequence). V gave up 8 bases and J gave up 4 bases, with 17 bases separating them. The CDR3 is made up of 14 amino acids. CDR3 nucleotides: TGTGCCAGCCAAACCAAAGGCGGAGGAGAGACCCAGTACTTC. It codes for CASQTKGGGETQYF. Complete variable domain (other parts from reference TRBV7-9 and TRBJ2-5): DTGVSQNPRHKITKRGQNVTFRCDPISEHNRLYWYRQTLGQGPEFLTYFQNEAQLEKSRLLSDRFSAERPKGSFSTLEIQRTEQGDSAMYLCASQTKGGGETQYFGPGTRLLVL.

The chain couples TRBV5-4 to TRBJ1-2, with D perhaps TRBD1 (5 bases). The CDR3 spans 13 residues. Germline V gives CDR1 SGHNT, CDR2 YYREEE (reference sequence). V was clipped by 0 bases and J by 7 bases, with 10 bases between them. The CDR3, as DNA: TGTGCCAGCAGCTTGGGGGAAAGGGGTGGCTACACCTTC. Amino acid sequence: CASSLGERGGYTF.

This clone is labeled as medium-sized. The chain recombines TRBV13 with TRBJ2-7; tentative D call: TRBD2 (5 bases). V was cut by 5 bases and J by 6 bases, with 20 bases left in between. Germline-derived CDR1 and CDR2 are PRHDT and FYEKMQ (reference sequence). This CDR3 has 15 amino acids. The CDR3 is CASSPGRGLAFEQYF. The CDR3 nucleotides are TGTGCCAGCAGCCCCGGCCGTGGGCTAGCCTTCGAGCAGTACTTC.

CDR3 sequence: CASSQQKGPNQETQYF. DNA for the CDR3: TGCGCCAGCAGCCAACAGAAGGGGCCTAACCAAGAGACCCAGTACTTC. The chain has TRBV4-1 and TRBJ2-5; perhaps TRBD1 as D (5 bases). V dropped 2 bases and J dropped 0 bases, with 13 bases sitting between them. Germline V gives CDR1 MGHRA, CDR2 YSYEKL. The CDR3 extends over 16 amino acids.

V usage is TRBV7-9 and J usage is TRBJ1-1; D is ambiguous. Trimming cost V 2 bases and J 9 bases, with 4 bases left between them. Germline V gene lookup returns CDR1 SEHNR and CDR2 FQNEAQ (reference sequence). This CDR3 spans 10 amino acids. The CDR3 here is CASSLSQAFF. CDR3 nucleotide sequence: TGTGCCAGCAGCTTAAGCCAAGCTTTCTTT.

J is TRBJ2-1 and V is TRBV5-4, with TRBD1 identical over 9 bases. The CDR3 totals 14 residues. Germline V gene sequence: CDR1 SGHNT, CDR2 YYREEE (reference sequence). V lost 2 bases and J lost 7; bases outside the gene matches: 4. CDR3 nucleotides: TGTGCCAGCAGCTTACAGGGGGCGAGGAATGAGCAGTTCTTC. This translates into CASSLQGARNEQFF. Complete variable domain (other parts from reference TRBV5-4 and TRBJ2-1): ETGVTQSPTHLIKTRGQQVTLRCSSQSGHNTVSWYQQALGQGPQFIFQYYREEENGRGNFPPRFSGLQFPNYSSELNVNALELDDSALYLCASSLQGARNEQFFGPGTRLTVL.

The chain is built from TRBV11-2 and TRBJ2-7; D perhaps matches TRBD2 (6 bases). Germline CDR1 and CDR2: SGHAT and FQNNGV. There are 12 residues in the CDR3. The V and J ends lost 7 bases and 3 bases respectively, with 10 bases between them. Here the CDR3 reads CASKEGSYEQYF. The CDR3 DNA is TGTGCCAGCAAGGAGGGGAGCTACGAGCAGTACTTC.